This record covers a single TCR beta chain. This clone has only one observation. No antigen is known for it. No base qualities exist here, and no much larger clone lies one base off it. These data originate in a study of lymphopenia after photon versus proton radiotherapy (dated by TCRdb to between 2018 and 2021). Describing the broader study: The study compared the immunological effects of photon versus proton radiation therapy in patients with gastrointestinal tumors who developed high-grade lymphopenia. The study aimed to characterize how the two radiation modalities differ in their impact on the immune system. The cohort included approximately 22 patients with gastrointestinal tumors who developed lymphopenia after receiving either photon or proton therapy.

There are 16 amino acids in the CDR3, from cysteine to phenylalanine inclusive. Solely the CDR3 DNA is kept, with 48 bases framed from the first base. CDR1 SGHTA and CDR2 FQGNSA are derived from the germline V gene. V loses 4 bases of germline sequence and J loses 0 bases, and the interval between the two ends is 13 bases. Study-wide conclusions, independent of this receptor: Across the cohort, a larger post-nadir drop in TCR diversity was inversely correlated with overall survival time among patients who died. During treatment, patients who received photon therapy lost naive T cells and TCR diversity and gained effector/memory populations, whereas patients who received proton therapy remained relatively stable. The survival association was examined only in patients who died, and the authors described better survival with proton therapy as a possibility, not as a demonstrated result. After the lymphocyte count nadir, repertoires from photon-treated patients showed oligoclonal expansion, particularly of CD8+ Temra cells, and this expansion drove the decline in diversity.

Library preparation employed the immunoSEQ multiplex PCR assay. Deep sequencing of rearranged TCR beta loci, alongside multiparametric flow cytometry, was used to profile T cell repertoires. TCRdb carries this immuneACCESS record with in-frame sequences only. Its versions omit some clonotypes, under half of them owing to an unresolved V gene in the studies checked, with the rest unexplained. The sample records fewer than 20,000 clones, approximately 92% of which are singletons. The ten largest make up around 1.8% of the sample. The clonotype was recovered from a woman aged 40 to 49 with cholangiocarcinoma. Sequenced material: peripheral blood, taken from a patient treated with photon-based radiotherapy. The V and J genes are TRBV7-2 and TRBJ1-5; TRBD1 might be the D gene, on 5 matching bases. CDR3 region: CASSSDSAISNQPQHF. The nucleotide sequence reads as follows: TGTGCCAGCAGCTCCGACAGTGCTATTAGCAATCAGCCCCAGCATTTT.